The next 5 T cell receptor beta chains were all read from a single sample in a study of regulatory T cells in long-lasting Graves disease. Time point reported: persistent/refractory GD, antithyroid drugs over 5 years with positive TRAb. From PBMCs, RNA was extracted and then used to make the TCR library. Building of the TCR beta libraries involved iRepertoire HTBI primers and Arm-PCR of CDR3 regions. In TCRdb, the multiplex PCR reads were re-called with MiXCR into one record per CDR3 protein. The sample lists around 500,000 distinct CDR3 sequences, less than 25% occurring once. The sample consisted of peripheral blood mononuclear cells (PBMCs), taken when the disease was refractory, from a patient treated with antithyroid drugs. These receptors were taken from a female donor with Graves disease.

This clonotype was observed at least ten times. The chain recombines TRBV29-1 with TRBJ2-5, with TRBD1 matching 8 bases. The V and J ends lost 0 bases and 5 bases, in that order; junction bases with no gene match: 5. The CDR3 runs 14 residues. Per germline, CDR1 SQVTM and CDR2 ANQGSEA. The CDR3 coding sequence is TGCAGCGTTGAAGAGCGGACAGGGAGGGAGACCCAGTACTTC. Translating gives CSVEERTGRETQYF.

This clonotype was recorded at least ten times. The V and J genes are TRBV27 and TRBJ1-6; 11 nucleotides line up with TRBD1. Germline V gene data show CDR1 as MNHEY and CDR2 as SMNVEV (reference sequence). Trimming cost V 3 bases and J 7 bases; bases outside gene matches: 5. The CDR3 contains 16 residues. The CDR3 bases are TGTGCCAGCAGTTTGTCCGGGACAGGGGGAAATTCACCCCTCCACTTT. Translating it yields CASSLSGTGGNSPLHF.

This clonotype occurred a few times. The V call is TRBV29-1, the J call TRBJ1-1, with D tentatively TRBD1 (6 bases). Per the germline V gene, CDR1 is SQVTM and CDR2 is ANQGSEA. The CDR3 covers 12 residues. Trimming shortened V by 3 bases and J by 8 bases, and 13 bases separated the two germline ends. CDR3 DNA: TGCAGCGTTGAGGCCCGGGACATAGAAGCTTTCTTT. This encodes CSVEARDIEAFF.

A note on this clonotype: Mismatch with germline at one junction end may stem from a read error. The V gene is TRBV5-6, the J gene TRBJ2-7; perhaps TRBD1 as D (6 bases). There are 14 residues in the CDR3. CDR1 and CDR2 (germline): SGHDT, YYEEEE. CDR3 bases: TGTGCCAGCAGTTTTGCAGGGGCCTCCTACGAGCAGTGCTTC. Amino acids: CASSFAGASYEQCF.

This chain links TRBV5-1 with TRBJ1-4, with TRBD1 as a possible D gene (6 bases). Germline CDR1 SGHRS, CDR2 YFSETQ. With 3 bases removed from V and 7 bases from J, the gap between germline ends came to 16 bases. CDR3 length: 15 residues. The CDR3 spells CASSWNTGLGEKLFF. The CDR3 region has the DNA TGCGCCAGCAGCTGGAACACAGGGCTCGGTGAAAAACTGTTTTTT.